This TCR beta chain was observed in a study (dated by TCRdb to between 2015 and 2016). This clonotype was counted only a few times. The clone's antigen remains unknown. Base qualities are missing; no much larger clone stands one base away. The CDR3 holds 14 amino acids from the cysteine to the phenylalanine. Just CDR3 DNA is preserved here, 42 bases in frame from base 1. V is reduced by 6 bases and J by 1 base, leaving a spacing of 11 bases between them. Library preparation was by RT-PCR. Sequencing relied on an Illumina MiSeq. TCRdb trimmed the raw reads at Q25, called clones with MiXCR and kept productive beta chains. One record per CDR3 amino acid sequence lists the most common genes and DNA. For this sample the table gives approximately 720,000 distinct CDR3 sequences, of which 13% to 15% were detected only once. The ten largest make up 3% to 4.5% of the sample.

This TCR derives from a female donor in good health, serving as a healthy control. The chain couples TRBV12-3 or TRBV12-4 to TRBJ2-3; TRBD2 is perhaps the D gene, given 5 matching bases. Sequences were obtained from memory CD4+ T cells from blood. The sequenced DNA is TGTGCCAGCAGCGGGAACAGACGCACAGATACGCAGTATTTT. Translated, this is CASSGNRRTDTQYF.